Sequencing of this TCR beta chain was carried out in a study of yellow fever vaccine responses in identical twins. V dropped 7 bases and J dropped 4 bases, with 10 bases sitting between them. Germline V gene lookup returns CDR1 SEHNR and CDR2 FQNEAQ (reference sequence). The CDR3 loop spans 13 amino acids. Study observations and caveats: Twins reportedly appeared to share part of their vaccine T cell response while keeping part individual.

TCRdb recomputed calls from the RT-PCR reads with MiXCR, one row per CDR3 protein. The table lists more than 30,000 distinct CDR3 sequences, almost 60% of them singletons. Remarks on this clonotype: Its antigen is as yet unknown.

The specimen was T cells from blood (PBMCs), unsorted or a sorted subset (not recorded which), collected before or after yellow fever vaccination (not recorded which). This sequence joins TRBV7-9 and TRBJ2-2; a weak D match, TRBD2 (5 bases). The source of this sequence is a woman under 30 who received the yellow fever vaccine. The CDR3 sequence: CASTPEGTGELFF. The CDR3 DNA sequence: TGTGCCAGCACCCCAGAGGGCACCGGGGAGCTGTTTTTT.